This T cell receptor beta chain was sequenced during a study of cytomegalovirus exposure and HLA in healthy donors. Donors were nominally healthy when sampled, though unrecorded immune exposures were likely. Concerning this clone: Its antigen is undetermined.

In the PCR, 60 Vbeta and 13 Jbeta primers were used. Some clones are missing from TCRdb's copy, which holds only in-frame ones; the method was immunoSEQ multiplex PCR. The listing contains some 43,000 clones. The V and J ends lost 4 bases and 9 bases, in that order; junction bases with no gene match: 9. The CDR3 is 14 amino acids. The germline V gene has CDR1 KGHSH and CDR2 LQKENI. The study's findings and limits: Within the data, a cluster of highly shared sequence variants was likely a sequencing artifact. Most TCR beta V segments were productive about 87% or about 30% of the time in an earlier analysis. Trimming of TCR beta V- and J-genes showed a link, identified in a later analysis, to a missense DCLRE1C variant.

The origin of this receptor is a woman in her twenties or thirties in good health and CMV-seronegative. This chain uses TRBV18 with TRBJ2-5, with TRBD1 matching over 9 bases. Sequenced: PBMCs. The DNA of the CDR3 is TGTGCCAGCTCACTGGACAGGGGTTACGGGGCCCAGTACTTC. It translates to CASSLDRGYGAQYF.